Each of the 28 T cell receptor beta chains below was sequenced from the same sample in a study of cytomegalovirus exposure and HLA in healthy donors. The PCR contained 60 Vbeta and 13 Jbeta primers. The method was immunoSEQ multiplex PCR; TCRdb's version includes in-frame clones alone and lacks a portion of them. The table has roughly 100,000 clones, nearly 80% seen once. Sequencing used PBMCs. The receptor source for this set is a young man in good health and CMV-seronegative.

V gene TRBV10-2 combines with J gene TRBJ1-4; weak D call: TRBD1 (6 bases). V was clipped by 6 bases and J by 4 bases, with 12 bases between them. CDR1 and CDR2 from the germline V gene are WSHSY and SAAADI. This CDR3 has 14 amino acids. The CDR3 here is CASRDTGNNEKLFF. In DNA, the CDR3 is TGCGCCAGCAGGGACACAGGGAATAATGAAAAACTGTTTTTT.

This clone occurred a few times. The chain joins TRBV29-1 to TRBJ2-1; 7 bases are shared with TRBD2. Germline V CDR1 and CDR2: SQVTM, ANQGSEA. With V trimmed by 7 bases and J by 7 bases, 7 bases remained unmatched. The CDR3 spans 12 residues. The CDR3 region has the DNA TGCAGCGGGAGGCGCGGGAGAAATGAGCAGTTCTTC. Amino acid sequence: CSGRRGRNEQFF.

This clone was recorded only once. The chain is built from TRBV7-8 and TRBJ2-2, with a tentative D call TRBD1 (5 bases). Per the germline V gene, CDR1 is SGHVS and CDR2 is FQNEAQ. CDR3 length: 15 residues. Trimming removed 2 bases from V and 2 bases from J, with 9 bases in between. Here the CDR3 DNA reads TGTGCCAGCAGCTTATTGGGGCGCAACACCGGGGAGCTGTTTTTT. As protein: CASSLLGRNTGELFF.

J is TRBJ2-1 and V is TRBV7-8, with 9 bases aligning to TRBD2. V dropped 5 bases and J dropped 4; count of bases not matched to a gene: 15. The CDR3 has 18 residues. CDR1 and CDR2 (germline): SGHVS, FQNEAQ. The CDR3 region has the DNA TGTGCCAGCAGCCATTTAGTGGTCGCTAGCGGGGTATACAATGAGCAGTTCTTC. As protein: CASSHLVVASGVYNEQFF.

This clone has a handful of counts. The chain links TRBV4-1 to TRBJ2-2; D gene ambiguous. Trimming removed 3 bases from V and 4 bases from J, with 9 bases in between. Germline loops: CDR1 MGHRA, CDR2 YSYEKL. There are 14 residues in the CDR3. DNA of the CDR3: TGCGCCAGCAGCCAGCGTGATACCACCGGGGAGCTGTTTTTT. Protein product: CASSQRDTTGELFF.

V gene TRBV29-1 combines with J gene TRBJ2-5; 8 bases match TRBD2. The DNA end favors TRBJ2-7, so the J call may be wrong. Germline values: CDR1 SQVTM, CDR2 ANQGSEA. The CDR3 sequence is 14 residues long. The CDR3 here is CSVGERETGYEQYF. For the CDR3, the DNA is TGCAGCGTTGGCGAGCGGGAGACGGGGTACGAGCAGTACTTC.

The chain recombines TRBV2 with TRBJ1-4, with D perhaps TRBD1 (5 bases). Germline V gene lookup returns CDR1 SNHLY and CDR2 FYNNEI. V lost 4 bases and J 1 base, leaving 7 bases between the germline ends. The CDR3 loop spans 14 amino acids. CDR3 bases: TGTGCCAGCAGTGCCCAGGGAACTAATGAAAAACTGTTTTTT. Translation: CASSAQGTNEKLFF.

V usage is TRBV14 and J usage is TRBJ2-7; 11 bases agree with TRBD1. Trimming removed 8 bases from V and 3 bases from J; junction bases left unmatched: 6. The CDR3 runs to 14 residues. CDR1 and CDR2 from the germline V gene are SGHDN and FVKESK. The CDR3 reads CASQHGTGGYEQYF. The CDR3 nucleotides are TGTGCCAGCCAACACGGGACAGGGGGCTACGAGCAGTACTTC. Complete variable domain (other parts from reference TRBV14 and TRBJ2-7): EAGVTQFPSHSVIEKGQTVTLRCDPISGHDNLYWYRRVMGKEIKFLLHFVKESKQDESGMPNNRFLAERTGGTYSTLKVQPAELEDSGVYFCASQHGTGGYEQYFGPGTRLTVT.

The rearrangement links TRBV7-9 to TRBJ2-6, with D perhaps matching TRBD1 (6 bases). V lost 3 bases and J lost 4, with 19 bases in between. This CDR3 contains 18 residues. CDR1 and CDR2 (germline): SEHNR, FQNEAQ (reference sequence). CDR3 amino acids: CASSLGPYRAEGANVLTF. CDR3 nucleotide sequence: TGTGCCAGCAGCTTGGGGCCCTACAGGGCAGAAGGGGCCAACGTCCTGACTTTC.

The chain couples TRBV9 to TRBJ1-4, with a weak D call TRBD1 (5 bases). With 0 bases removed from V and 5 bases from J, the gap between germline ends came to 8 bases. CDR1 and CDR2 (germline): SGDLS, YYNGEE. This CDR3 has 14 amino acids. The CDR3 spells CASSVGQSNEKLFF. Here the CDR3 DNA reads TGTGCCAGCAGCGTAGGACAGTCAAATGAAAAACTGTTTTTT.

The rearrangement joins TRBV7-2 to TRBJ1-4, with 7 bases identical to TRBD1. CDR1 SGHTA and CDR2 FQGNSA come from the germline V gene. V dropped 2 bases and J dropped 4; count of bases not matched to a gene: 4. The CDR3 loop spans 15 amino acids. This CDR3 reads CASSLTRDSNEKLFF. CDR3 bases: TGTGCCAGCAGCTTAACCCGGGACAGTAATGAAAAACTGTTTTTT.

This clone occurred a few times. The chain couples TRBV25-1 to TRBJ1-5; possible D gene TRBD1, 5 bases. The CDR3 length is 16 residues. V lost 4 bases, J lost 0 bases, and 13 bases lay in between. The germline V gene has CDR1 MGHDK and CDR2 SYGVNS. DNA for the CDR3: TGTGCCAGCAGTGGACCTACAGGCAATAGCAATCAGCCCCAGCATTTT. It is translated as CASSGPTGNSNQPQHF. Using reference TRBV25-1 and TRBJ1-5 for the parts outside the CDR3, the full variable domain is EADIYQTPRYLVIGTGKKITLECSQTMGHDKMYWYQQDPGMELHLIHYSYGVNSTEKGDLSSESTVSRIRTEHFPLTLESARPSHTSQYLCASSGPTGNSNQPQHFGDGTRLSIL.

The rearrangement uses TRBV6-5 and TRBJ2-3; 7 bases fit TRBD1. V lost 6 bases, J lost 3 bases, and 9 bases stayed unmatched. The CDR3 totals 15 residues. The germline gives CDR1 MNHEY, CDR2 SVGAGI. CDR3 residues: CASRTGRLWTDTQYF. CDR3 bases: TGTGCCAGCAGGACAGGGAGATTATGGACAGATACGCAGTATTTT.

This clone was seen only a few times. The chain links TRBV19 to TRBJ1-5; D unresolved. The CDR3 sequence is 15 residues long. Trimming removed 0 bases from V and 1 base from J, with 7 bases in between. Germline lookup yields CDR1 LNHDA and CDR2 SQIVND (reference sequence). CDR3 coding DNA: TGTGCCAGTAGTATAGAGCGGCAGAGCAATCAGCCCCAGCATTTT. This gives the protein CASSIERQSNQPQHF.

The DNA for the CDR3 is TGTGCCAGCAGCTTATTCGGGGGGATCTTCTCTGGAAACACCATATATTTT. It codes for CASSLFGGIFSGNTIYF. The chain carries TRBV7-8 and TRBJ1-3, with D perhaps TRBD1 (5 bases). Trimming removed 2 bases at V and 0 bases at J, with 14 bases between. CDR1 and CDR2 (germline): SGHVS, FQNEAQ. The CDR3 length is 17 residues.

The chain is built from TRBV27 and TRBJ2-3; 14 nucleotides agree with TRBD2. V shed 4 bases, J shed 1 base, and the junction held 1 base outside the gene matches. In germline, CDR1 is MNHEY, CDR2 SMNVEV (reference sequence). CDR3 length equals 16 residues. The CDR3 reads CASSSGLAGGTDTQYF. The CDR3 DNA is TGTGCCAGCAGTTCGGGACTAGCGGGGGGCACAGATACGCAGTATTTT.

J is TRBJ2-1 and V is TRBV18; TRBD1 matches at 7 bases. The CDR3 loop spans 16 amino acids. Germline values: CDR1 KGHSH, CDR2 LQKENI. Trimming removed 3 bases from V and 8 bases from J; junction bases left unmatched: 13. CDR3 coding DNA: TGTGCCAGCTCACCTCGTGGGACAGCCGGGGATTATGAGCAGTTCTTC. Encoded protein: CASSPRGTAGDYEQFF.

V is TRBV6-1 and J is TRBJ2-3, with D perhaps TRBD1 (6 bases). V was pared by 1 base and J by 2 bases, with 10 bases between. There are 15 residues in the CDR3. Germline loops: CDR1 MNHNS, CDR2 SASEGT. The CDR3 region is CASSEGGHYTDTQYF. DNA for the CDR3: TGTGCCAGCAGTGAAGGGGGACACTACACAGATACGCAGTATTTT.

This clone was seen more than once but under ten times. The rearrangement links TRBV9 to TRBJ2-5; 9 bases line up with TRBD2. The CDR3 totals 15 residues. Germline V gives CDR1 SGDLS, CDR2 YYNGEE. With V trimmed by 4 bases and J by 5 bases, 9 bases remained unmatched. CDR3 sequence (DNA): TGTGCCAGCAGCCCGAGGACTAGCGCGGGGGAGACCCAGTACTTC. Amino acids: CASSPRTSAGETQYF.

This clone was picked up a small number of times. The chain uses TRBV15 and TRBJ2-3; D may be TRBD2 (6 bases). V lost 7 bases, J lost 2 bases, and 13 bases lay in between. This CDR3 has 14 amino acids. Germline V gene lookup returns CDR1 LNHNV and CDR2 YYDKDF (reference sequence). As DNA, the CDR3 is TGTGCCACCAAGAGCGGGCTCACCACAGATACGCAGTATTTT. Translation gives CATKSGLTTDTQYF.

The chain recombines TRBV6-5 with TRBJ1-1, with no clear D. The CDR3 sequence is 14 residues long. Germline CDR1 and CDR2: MNHEY and SVGAGI. Trimming stripped 0 bases from V and 4 bases from J, with 9 bases between. CDR3 bases: TGTGCCAGCAGTTACTCTCTTATCGGCACTGAAGCTTTCTTT. Translated: CASSYSLIGTEAFF.

The chain has TRBV6-6 and TRBJ1-2, with D possibly TRBD1 on 6 matching bases. This CDR3 is built from 11 residues. Germline V gene data show CDR1 as MNHNY and CDR2 as SVGAGI (reference sequence). V lost 2 bases and J lost 8, with 6 bases in between. In DNA, the CDR3 is TGTGCCAGCAGTTACCAGGGGGGCTACACCTTC. This sequence encodes CASSYQGGYTF.

The chain recombines TRBV4-1 with TRBJ1-5; unclear D gene. V was pared by 1 base and J by 5 bases, with 9 bases between. The germline CDR1 and CDR2 sequences are MGHRA and YSYEKL. This CDR3 comprises 14 residues. CDR3 sequence reads: CASSQVEGHQPQHF. In DNA, the CDR3 is TGCGCCAGCAGCCAAGTGGAGGGCCATCAGCCCCAGCATTTT.

This clone was seen a handful of times. The chain's CDR3 is CASSLGGGRAVYNEQFF. The CDR3 DNA reads TGTGCCAGCAGCTTAGGAGGCGGGAGGGCCGTATACAATGAGCAGTTCTTC. The rearrangement uses TRBV7-9 and TRBJ2-1; 9 bases fit TRBD2. Germline values: CDR1 SEHNR, CDR2 FQNEAQ (reference sequence). The CDR3 contains 17 residues. With V trimmed by 1 base and J by 4 bases, 8 bases remained unmatched. Looking up the rest from reference TRBV7-9 and TRBJ2-1 gives the full variable domain: DTGVSQNPRHKITKRGQNVTFRCDPISEHNRLYWYRQTLGQGPEFLTYFQNEAQLEKSRLLSDRFSAERPKGSFSTLEIQRTEQGDSAMYLCASSLGGGRAVYNEQFFGPGTRLTVL.

This clone was seen a handful of times. The rearrangement uses TRBV29-1 and TRBJ1-1; the D gene is possibly TRBD1 (5 bases). The V gene's germline CDR1 is SQVTM and CDR2 ANQGSEA. V was shortened by 6 bases and J by 3 bases, with 11 bases between the two germline ends. CDR3 length: 12 amino acids. This chain's CDR3 is CSVTVWDTEAFF. DNA of the CDR3: TGCAGCGTGACAGTTTGGGACACTGAAGCTTTCTTT.

V is TRBV19 and J is TRBJ1-4, with 7 positions matching TRBD1. V shed 8 bases, J shed 10 bases, and the junction held 7 bases outside the gene matches. The CDR3 length is 12 residues. Germline CDR1 is LNHDA and CDR2 is SQIVND (reference sequence). The CDR3 DNA is TGTGCCAGTCGACAGGGAGAAGGAAAACTGTTTTTT. Translation gives CASRQGEGKLFF.

This clone has a handful of counts. The chain uses TRBV19 and TRBJ1-4, with 11 positions matching TRBD1. The germline gives CDR1 LNHDA, CDR2 SQIVND (reference sequence). There are 14 residues in the CDR3. V lost 4 bases, J lost 7 bases, and 2 bases stayed unmatched. DNA of the CDR3: TGTGCCAGTAGTACCGGGACAGGGGGTGAAAAACTGTTTTTT. Its translation: CASSTGTGGEKLFF. Full variable domain (outside the CDR3, taken from reference TRBV19 and TRBJ1-4): DGGITQSPKYLFRKEGQNVTLSCEQNLNHDAMYWYRQDPGQGLRLIYYSQIVNDFQKGDIAEGYSVSREKKESFPLTVTSAQKNPTAFYLCASSTGTGGEKLFFGSGTQLSVL.

The chain employs TRBV4-2 and TRBJ2-3; the match to TRBD2 covers 7 bases. J was trimmed by 3 bases and V by 2 bases; bases with no gene match: 14. The CDR3 is 18 residues long. Germline V gene data show CDR1 as LGHNA and CDR2 as YNFKEQ. The CDR3 loop is CASSQRGGRRGGTDTQYF. DNA of the CDR3: TGTGCCAGCAGCCAACGGGGAGGGCGGAGGGGAGGTACAGATACGCAGTATTTT.